In this sample, the clone carrying this T cell receptor beta chain turned up a few times. What it recognizes is unknown. This sample was included in a study of beta chain features in type 1 diabetes. About the study: All samples yielded 107,917,701 examined sorted cells.

With 0 bases removed from V and 3 bases from J, the gap between germline ends came to 10 bases. The CDR3 spans 14 residues. Germline assignment: CDR1 SGHRS and CDR2 YFSETQ. Study observations and caveats: Type 1 diabetes patients had moderately but significantly shorter TCRB CDR3s in all four CD4+ subsets.

Every bit of the isolated RNA underwent reverse transcription, so sequencing read expressed TCRB transcripts. The protocol was immunoSEQ multiplex PCR, while the TCRdb copy is restricted to in-frame clones and leaves out a portion. The sample comprises about 640,000 clones, around 12% of which are singletons, and over 0.1% rests with the top ten. The chain employs TRBV5-1 and TRBJ2-7; D might be TRBD2 (5 bases). The sequencing input was naive CD4+ T cells from blood. This sequence originates from a man younger than 45 with type 1 diabetes. CDR3 loop: CASSLGTDFYEQYF. DNA of the CDR3: TGCGCCAGCAGCTTGGGGACGGACTTCTACGAGCAGTACTTC.